In its sample, the clone carrying this T cell receptor beta chain was seen a few times. Antigen: not known. Staff drew around 10 milliliters of peripheral blood from each donor. These data come from a study of blood T cells in healthy people across ages. General study points: Long-lived donors carried more naive CD4+ cells and greater diversity than aged donors. Among T cells, TCR beta diversity per million cells dropped roughly linearly as age rose.

A second PCR, run for about 6 to 11 cycles, used a sample-barcoded 5' primer plus a J-beta primer mix. Each cDNA molecule, via a template-switch adaptor with 12 random nucleotides, was tagged. TCRdb reanalysed the 5' RACE reads using MiXCR and keeps one entry per CDR3 protein. The sample lists 1.5 million or so distinct CDR3 sequences, approximately 43% occurring once. The specimen was blood. The clonotype comes from a young woman in good health.

CDR3 sequence (DNA): TGTGCCAGCAGTTACTCCAAGTCACCCCTCCACTTT. It is translated as CASSYSKSPLHF. This rearrangement joins TRBV6-2 or TRBV6-3 to TRBJ1-6; no clear D. Germline CDR1 and CDR2: MNHEY and SVGEGT. The CDR3 runs 12 residues. Trimming pared 0 bases from V and 10 bases from J, leaving 4 bases between.